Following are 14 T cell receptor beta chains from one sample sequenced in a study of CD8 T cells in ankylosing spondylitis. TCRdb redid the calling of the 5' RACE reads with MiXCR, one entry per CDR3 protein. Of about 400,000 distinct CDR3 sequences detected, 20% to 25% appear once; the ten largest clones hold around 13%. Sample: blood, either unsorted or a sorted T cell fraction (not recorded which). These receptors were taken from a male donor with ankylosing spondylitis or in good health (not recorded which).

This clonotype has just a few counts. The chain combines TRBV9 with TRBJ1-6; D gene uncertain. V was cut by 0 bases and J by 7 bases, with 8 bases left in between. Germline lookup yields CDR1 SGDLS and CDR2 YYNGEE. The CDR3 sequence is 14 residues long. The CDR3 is CASSVDRVNSPLHF. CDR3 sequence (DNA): TGTGCCAGCAGCGTAGACCGGGTGAATTCACCCCTCCACTTT.

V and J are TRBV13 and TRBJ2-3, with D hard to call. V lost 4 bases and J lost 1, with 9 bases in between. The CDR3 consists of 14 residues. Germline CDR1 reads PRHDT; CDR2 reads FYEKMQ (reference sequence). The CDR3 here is CASSSLKGTDTQYF. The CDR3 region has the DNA TGTGCCAGCAGCTCCCTTAAGGGCACAGATACGCAGTATTTT.

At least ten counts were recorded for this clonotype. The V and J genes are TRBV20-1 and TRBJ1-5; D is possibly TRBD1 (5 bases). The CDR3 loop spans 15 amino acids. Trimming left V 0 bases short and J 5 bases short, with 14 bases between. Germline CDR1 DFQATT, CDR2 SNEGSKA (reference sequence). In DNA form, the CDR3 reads TGCAGTGCTAGAGACAGGGTCGGGTGGCATCAGCCCCAGCATTTT. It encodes CSARDRVGWHQPQHF.

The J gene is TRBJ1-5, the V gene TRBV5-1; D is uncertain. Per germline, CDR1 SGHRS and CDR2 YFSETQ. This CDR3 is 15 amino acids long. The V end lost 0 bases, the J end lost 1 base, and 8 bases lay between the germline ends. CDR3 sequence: CASSLEGMSNQPQHF. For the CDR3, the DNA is TGCGCCAGCAGCTTGGAAGGGATGAGCAATCAGCCCCAGCATTTT.

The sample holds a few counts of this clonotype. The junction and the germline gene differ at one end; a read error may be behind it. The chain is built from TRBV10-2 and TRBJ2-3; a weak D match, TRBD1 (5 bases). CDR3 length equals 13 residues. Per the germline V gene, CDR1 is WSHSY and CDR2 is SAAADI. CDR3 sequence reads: CASGDRRTDTQYF. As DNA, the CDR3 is TGCGCCAGCGGTGACAGACGGACGGATACGCAGTATTTT.

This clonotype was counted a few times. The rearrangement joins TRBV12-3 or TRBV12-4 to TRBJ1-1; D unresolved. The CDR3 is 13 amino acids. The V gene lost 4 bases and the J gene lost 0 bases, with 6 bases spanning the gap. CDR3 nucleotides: TGTGCCAGCAGTTCCAGTGTGAACACTGAAGCTTTCTTT. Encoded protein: CASSSSVNTEAFF.

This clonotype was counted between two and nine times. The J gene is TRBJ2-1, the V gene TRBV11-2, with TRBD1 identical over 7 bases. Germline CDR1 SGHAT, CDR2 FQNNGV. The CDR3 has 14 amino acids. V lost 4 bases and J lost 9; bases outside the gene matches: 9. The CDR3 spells CASSSLNTGVEQFF. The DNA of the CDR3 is TGTGCCAGCAGCTCGCTAAACACAGGGGTTGAGCAGTTCTTC.

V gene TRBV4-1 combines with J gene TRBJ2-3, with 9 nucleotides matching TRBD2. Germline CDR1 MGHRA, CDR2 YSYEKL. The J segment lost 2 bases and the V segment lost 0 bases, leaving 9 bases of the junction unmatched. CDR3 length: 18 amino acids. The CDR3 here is CASSQEVIAGATTDTQYF. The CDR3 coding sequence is TGCGCCAGCAGCCAAGAGGTGATAGCGGGGGCTACCACAGATACGCAGTATTTT.

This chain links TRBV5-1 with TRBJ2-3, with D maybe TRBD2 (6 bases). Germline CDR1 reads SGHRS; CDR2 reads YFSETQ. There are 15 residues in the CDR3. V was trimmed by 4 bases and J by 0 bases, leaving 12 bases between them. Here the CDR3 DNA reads TGCGCCAGCAGCCCGGGGGTACAGAGCACAGATACGCAGTATTTT. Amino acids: CASSPGVQSTDTQYF.

The CDR3: CAWSVSGEQYF. In nucleotides, the CDR3 is TGTGCCTGGAGTGTAAGTGGCGAGCAGTACTTC. This chain links TRBV30 with TRBJ2-7, with D unresolved. The germline V and J ends were trimmed by 0 bases and 6 bases, with 6 bases remaining between them. CDR3 length equals 11 residues. From germline, CDR1 is GTSNPN and CDR2 SVGIG (reference sequence).

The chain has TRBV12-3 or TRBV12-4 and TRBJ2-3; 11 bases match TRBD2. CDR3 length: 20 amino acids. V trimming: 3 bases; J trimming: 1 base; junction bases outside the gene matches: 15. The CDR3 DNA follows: TGTGCCAGCAGTTTTTTCGGTAGCGGGGGGGCCGGAGGGGGCACAGATACGCAGTATTTT. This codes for CASSFFGSGGAGGGTDTQYF.

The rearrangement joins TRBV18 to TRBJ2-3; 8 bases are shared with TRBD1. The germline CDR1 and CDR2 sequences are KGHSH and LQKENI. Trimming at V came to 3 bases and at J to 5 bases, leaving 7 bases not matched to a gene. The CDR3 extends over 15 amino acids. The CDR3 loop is CASSPLDRVEDTQYF. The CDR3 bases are TGTGCCAGCTCACCCTTGGACAGGGTCGAAGATACGCAGTATTTT.

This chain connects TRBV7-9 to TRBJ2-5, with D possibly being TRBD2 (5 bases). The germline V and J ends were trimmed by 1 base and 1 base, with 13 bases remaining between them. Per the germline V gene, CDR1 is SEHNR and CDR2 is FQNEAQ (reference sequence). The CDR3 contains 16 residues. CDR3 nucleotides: TGTGCCAGCAGCTTAGGGCTAGCCCAAAGCCAAGAGACCCAGTACTTC. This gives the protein CASSLGLAQSQETQYF. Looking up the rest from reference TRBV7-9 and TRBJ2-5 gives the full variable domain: DTGVSQNPRHKITKRGQNVTFRCDPISEHNRLYWYRQTLGQGPEFLTYFQNEAQLEKSRLLSDRFSAERPKGSFSTLEIQRTEQGDSAMYLCASSLGLAQSQETQYFGPGTRLLVL.

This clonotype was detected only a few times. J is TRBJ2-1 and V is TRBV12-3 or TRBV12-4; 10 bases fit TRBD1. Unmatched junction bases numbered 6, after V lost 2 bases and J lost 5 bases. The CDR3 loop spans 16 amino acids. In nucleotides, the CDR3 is TGTGCCAGCAGTTTACAGGGACAGGGGCAAAACAATGAGCAGTTCTTC. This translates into CASSLQGQGQNNEQFF.